The following is a T cell receptor beta chain sequence with its context. This sample was taken from a study of blood T cell repertoires in COVID-19. Turning to the study itself: Italy, Spain and the United States were the sources of the convalescent and acute COVID-19 samples.

Trimming took 1 base from V and 1 from J, leaving 6 bases between them. The CDR3 has 14 amino acids. The germline V gene encodes CDR1 LNHNV and CDR2 YYDKDF (reference sequence). TCRdb's table, derived via immunoSEQ multiplex PCR, lists solely in-frame clones and lacks some. The data contain some 530,000 clones, less than 90% of them singletons. Sequenced sample: PBMCs or T cells enriched from blood (not recorded which). The receptor was isolated from a woman aged 55-69 years who had recovered from COVID-19. The V call is TRBV15, the J call TRBJ2-3; maybe TRBD2 (5 bases). Here the CDR3 reads CATSRGGGTDTQYF. CDR3 bases: TGTGCCACCAGCAGAGGGGGAGGCACAGATACGCAGTATTTT.